This T cell receptor beta chain came from a study of memory CD8 T cells in hepatitis C reinfection listed by TCRdb under 2017. At the level of the whole study: Two consecutive HCV infections were spontaneously resolved by three donors, whereas a primary infection was cleared by two donors who then became chronically infected after reinfection. Peak reinfection samples were collected 3 to 8 weeks after reinfection was detected. The TCR beta repertoire of virus-specific CD8 T cells was tracked longitudinally in roughly five donors across an HCV reinfection episode. The peak reinfection time point was selected on the basis of previously published longitudinal tetramer+ CD8 T cell frequency data. In the reinfection study, participants with a resolved prior HCV infection were followed up every 3 months. Between the late 2000s and the early 2010s, 5 or 6 reinfection cases with stored pre-reinfection samples were identified. An HCV reinfection was defined as a positive HCV RNA test that came after two negative tests taken at least 60 days apart.

From cysteine to phenylalanine, the CDR3 is 16 amino acids long. The kept DNA is CDR3 alone, 48 bases in frame from the first base. CDR1 and CDR2, per the germline V gene (reference sequence), are SEHNR and FQNEAQ. Deletion took 2 bases off V and 5 bases off J, with a span of 19 bases between the germline ends. The meaning of the sample's time point label: peak reinfection, 3 to 8 weeks after reinfection detection. TCR sequencing was performed on the sorted cells directly ex vivo, without any in vitro expansion beforehand. The donors were people who inject drugs and were enrolled in the Montreal Acute Hepatitis C Cohort Study (HEPCO) in Canada. As controls, total naive CD8 T cells, sorted as viable CD3+ CD8+ CD45RO-, were obtained from a couple of donors at each of the three reinfection time points. Before sorting, cryopreserved peripheral blood mononuclear cells were thawed and used as the source for purifying CD8 T cells. The MACS CD8+ T cell Isolation Kit was used to enrich CD8 T cells through negative selection. Cell sorting was done on a BD FACSAria II sorter with FACSDiva software, and data were analyzed with FlowJo.

What the study reported, not specific to this receptor: With only 5 or 6 donors, the study could not reach definitive conclusions about public clonotypes linked to secondary clearance.

Details on this clone: This clone's antigen is unknown. The record has no base qualities; no much larger clone is one base away.

Library generation was performed with the immunoSEQ multiplex PCR assay. Genomic DNA was extracted from the sorted cells, and Adaptive Biotechnologies' automated high-throughput method was used to sequence the TCR beta V, D and J regions. A two-step, bias-controlled multiplex PCR was used to amplify CDR3 regions. An Illumina instrument was used to sequence the amplified TCR beta libraries. The authors' analysis ran thus. Demultiplexed reads were processed to lower amplification and sequencing bias, and the IMGT database was used to assign CDR3 sequences to gene families. ImmunoSEQ software version 2.0 was used to analyze the repertoire data. Clonotype lists were filtered to remove out-of-frame sequences as well as sequences containing stop codons in the CDR3. Clonotypes below 0.01% frequency were excluded because they corresponded to less than one cell. To get richness, observed richness was divided by input cell number, while evenness came from dividing Shannon entropy by log observed richness. To measure repertoire diversity and how similar the repertoire was between time points, Simpson diversity and Morisita-Horn overlap indices were applied. Clonotypes were grouped as dominant (>1%), sub-dominant (0.5-0.99%), low abundance (0.1-0.49%) or lowest abundance (<0.1%). A germline index was derived by subtracting total nucleotide additions from total CDR3 length and dividing the result by total CDR3 length. The clones in this table, taken by TCRdb from immuneACCESS, are in-frame only. Not every clone is retained; where verified, under half of the shortfall comes from an unresolved V gene, and the cause of the rest is unknown. The V and J calls and the clone size are those of that table, but D and trimming were determined from the DNA. The sample has 2,500 to 3,000 clones on record, around 90% of them singletons. Under 25% of the sample is in the top ten clones.

Material: naive CD8+ T cells sorted from blood. This sample's cell subset or site label indicates: total naive CD8+CD45RO- T cells. The origin of this receptor is a man aged 45-65 years with hepatitis C virus infection. Recombination linked TRBV7-9 to TRBJ2-7; perhaps TRBD1 is the D gene, with 5 bases matching. The CDR3 has the sequence CASSLPGPGEGDEQYF. The DNA sequence is given as TGTGCCAGCAGCTTACCCGGCCCCGGAGAAGGGGACGAGCAGTACTTC.